This T cell receptor beta chain derives from a study of blood T cell repertoires in COVID-19. Turning to the study itself: In each case, the material was cDNA or gDNA derived from T cells, B-cell-depleted T cells, or PBMCs.

The CDR3 runs 15 residues. CDR1 LNHNV and CDR2 YYDKDF come from the germline V gene (reference sequence). V lost 3 bases and J lost 3, with 14 bases in between. Seattle's cohort entered during active infection and was followed longitudinally. The protocol was immunoSEQ multiplex PCR, while the TCRdb copy is restricted to in-frame clones and leaves out a portion. The sample holds 150,000 to 200,000 clones, less than 85% seen once. A word on this clone: Other DNA sequences in the sample encode the same CDR3.

The source is a woman aged 40 to 50 with COVID-19, enrolled during active disease. V and J are TRBV15 and TRBJ2-5; possibly TRBD2 for D (7 bases). The specimen sequenced was peripheral blood. CDR3 protein: CATSRAGEGEETQYF. The CDR3 DNA is TGTGCCACCAGCAGGGCAGGGGAGGGTGAAGAGACCCAGTACTTC.